Presented here are 15 T cell receptor beta chains from one specimen sequenced in a study of response to subunit inactivated influenza vaccine. TCRdb ran MiXCR on the RT-PCR reads and lists one entry per CDR3 protein. Of 500,000 or so distinct CDR3 sequences listed, 15% to 20% were seen once; the top ten hold 2.5% to 3.5%. The sequences come from CD4+ T cells sorted from PBMCs, collected about 24 months after vaccination. The receptor set was obtained from a man between 50 and 69 years old who received an inactivated influenza vaccine.

This clonotype was seen more than once but under ten times. This chain links TRBV20-1 with TRBJ2-1; D remains ambiguous. Germline V lookup: CDR1 DFQATT, CDR2 SNEGSKA (reference sequence). This CDR3 spans 15 amino acids. V lost 5 bases to trimming and J lost 1 base, with 15 bases between them. In DNA form, the CDR3 reads TGCAGTGCTTCCTGGACCCGTGGGTCCTACAATGAGCAGTTCTTC. Protein: CSASWTRGSYNEQFF.

The J gene is TRBJ2-2, the V gene TRBV28; the D is unclear. V was clipped by 8 bases and J by 1 base, with 8 bases between them. Germline-derived CDR1 and CDR2 are MDHEN and SYDVKM. The CDR3 contains 13 residues. The chain's CDR3 is CASLGLNTGELFF. In nucleotides, the CDR3 is TGTGCCAGCCTGGGCTTGAACACCGGGGAGCTGTTTTTT.

This clonotype was observed a handful of times. The V and J genes are TRBV7-9 and TRBJ2-5, with TRBD1 identical over 8 bases. The V and J ends lost 4 bases and 4 bases, in that order; junction bases with no gene match: 5. From germline, CDR1 is SEHNR and CDR2 FQNEAQ (reference sequence). The CDR3 covers 14 residues. CDR3 in amino acids: CASSYRTGRETQYF. The CDR3 DNA follows: TGTGCCAGCAGCTACCGGACAGGGAGAGAGACCCAGTACTTC. Using reference TRBV7-9 and TRBJ2-5 for the parts outside the CDR3, the full variable domain is DTGVSQNPRHKITKRGQNVTFRCDPISEHNRLYWYRQTLGQGPEFLTYFQNEAQLEKSRLLSDRFSAERPKGSFSTLEIQRTEQGDSAMYLCASSYRTGRETQYFGPGTRLLVL.

This clonotype was detected only a few times. The chain links TRBV20-1 to TRBJ2-1; 9 bases align to TRBD2. The CDR3 is 14 amino acids. The J segment lost 3 bases and the V segment lost 6 bases, leaving 6 bases of the junction unmatched. The germline V gene has CDR1 DFQATT and CDR2 SNEGSKA (reference sequence). The CDR3 protein is CSATAGGRYNEQFF. The CDR3 nucleotides read TGCAGTGCCACAGCGGGAGGTCGCTACAATGAGCAGTTCTTC.

The CDR3 region has the DNA TGTGCCAGCAAACAAAACAGGGGTCGAAGTGGAAAACTGTTTTTT. Protein sequence: CASKQNRGRSGKLFF. V is TRBV12-3 or TRBV12-4 and J is TRBJ1-4; 7 bases fit TRBD1. This CDR3 is 15 amino acids long. The V segment lost 7 bases and the J segment 10 bases; nucleotides outside the gene matches: 15.

This clonotype was counted only a few times. The rearrangement joins TRBV6-1 to TRBJ2-1; 8 bases line up with TRBD1. The germline V gene encodes CDR1 MNHNS and CDR2 SASEGT. V dropped 7 bases and J dropped 8; count of bases not matched to a gene: 10. The CDR3 has 14 amino acids. CDR3 in DNA: TGTGCCAGCAAGGGAGACAGGGGACGAGATGAGCAGTTCTTC. It encodes CASKGDRGRDEQFF.

This clonotype was detected a few times. This chain uses TRBV4-3 with TRBJ1-5; D uncertain. In germline, CDR1 is LGHNA, CDR2 YSLEER. CDR3 length: 13 residues. Trimming cost V 0 bases and J 6 bases, with 6 bases left between them. The CDR3 spells CASSQEGSQPQHF. CDR3 DNA: TGCGCCAGCAGCCAAGAAGGTAGTCAGCCCCAGCATTTT.

This rearrangement joins TRBV10-3 to TRBJ2-7; 7 bases map to TRBD2. Per germline, CDR1 ENHRY and CDR2 SYGVKD. V lost 5 bases and J lost 9; bases outside the gene matches: 10. CDR3 length: 13 amino acids. The CDR3 DNA reads TGTGCCATCAGTAGCCCGGGGACTACCGGGCAGTACTTC. Its protein product is CAISSPGTTGQYF.

This clonotype was found a few times. V and J are TRBV10-3 and TRBJ1-1, with 7 bases lining up with TRBD1. V lost 4 bases and J lost 2; bases outside the gene matches: 4. The CDR3 is 14 amino acids. CDR1 ENHRY and CDR2 SYGVKD come from the germline V gene. The DNA of the CDR3 is TGTGCCATCAGTGCGGGACAGCTCAACACTGAAGCTTTCTTT. This translates into CAISAGQLNTEAFF.

This clonotype was seen a few times. V gene TRBV29-1 combines with J gene TRBJ2-3, with 12 positions matching TRBD1. The CDR3 extends over 14 amino acids. V shed 4 bases and J 5 bases; nucleotides not matched to a gene: 4. Germline V gene lookup returns CDR1 SQVTM and CDR2 ANQGSEA. The CDR3 sequence: CSVAGTGGLDTQYF. CDR3 nucleotide sequence: TGCAGCGTTGCTGGGACAGGGGGCTTAGATACGCAGTATTTT.

The chain recombines TRBV20-1 with TRBJ2-7, with 7 positions matching TRBD2. After removal of 5 bases from V and 1 base from J, the junction contained 11 bases not matched to a gene. This CDR3 is built from 15 residues. Germline V lookup: CDR1 DFQATT, CDR2 SNEGSKA (reference sequence). CDR3 in DNA: TGCAGTGCTCCTTCCCCTCGGGAGGCTTCCTACGAGCAGTACTTC. This sequence encodes CSAPSPREASYEQYF.

This clonotype was observed a handful of times. This chain links TRBV5-6 with TRBJ2-3; D might be TRBD1 or TRBD2, each matching 5 bases. Germline CDR1 is SGHDT and CDR2 is YYEEEE. CDR3 size: 13 residues. V shed 4 bases and J shed 7 bases, with 13 bases lying between them. CDR3 loop: CASSPGTLNTQYF. CDR3 nucleotide sequence: TGTGCCAGCAGCCCGGGGACGTTAAATACGCAGTATTTT.

V is TRBV2 and J is TRBJ2-1; 9 bases line up with TRBD2. Germline-derived CDR1 and CDR2 are SNHLY and FYNNEI. V shed 1 base, J shed 8 bases, and the junction held 21 bases outside the gene matches. CDR3 size: 20 residues. The CDR3 spells CASSEGYMIRGTSTSDEQFF. Written as DNA, the CDR3 is TGTGCCAGCAGTGAAGGGTATATGATCCGGGGGACTAGCACCTCGGATGAGCAGTTCTTC.

This clonotype was detected ten times or more. The chain recombines TRBV4-3 with TRBJ1-2; TRBD1 aligns across 9 bases. CDR1 and CDR2 (germline): LGHNA, YSLEER. The CDR3 sequence is 17 residues long. V shed 1 base, J shed 3 bases, and the junction held 9 bases outside the gene matches. CDR3 nucleotide sequence: TGCGCCAGCAGCCAAGTAGCGGCACAGGGGGCGGACTATGGCTACACCTTC. This gives the protein CASSQVAAQGADYGYTF.

The chain links TRBV5-1 to TRBJ2-3, with 7 bases fitting TRBD2. The ends lost 4 bases at V and 0 bases at J; junction bases unmatched: 8. Per the germline V gene, CDR1 is SGHRS and CDR2 is YFSETQ. The CDR3 consists of 16 residues. CDR3 DNA sequence: TGCGCCAGCAGCAAGGAGCGGGGACTGAGCACAGATACGCAGTATTTT. Its translation is CASSKERGLSTDTQYF.